This TCR beta chain emerged from a study of response to subunit inactivated influenza vaccine. Study findings and constraints: T cells newly recruited by each seasonal influenza vaccination are few, the authors suggested.

TCRdb re-derived calls from the RT-PCR reads in MiXCR, one entry per CDR3 protein. The top ten clones hold about 9.4% of a sample with over 750,000 distinct CDR3 sequences, about 20% of them seen once. This CDR3 comprises 16 residues. Germline CDR1 reads MNHEY; CDR2 reads SVGEGT. Unmatched junction bases numbered 6, after V lost 6 bases and J lost 4 bases. This clonotype was picked up a small number of times. Its antigen is currently unknown. The receptor was isolated from a man over 45 who received an inactivated influenza vaccine. The starting material was PBMCs from blood, obtained about 5 days after vaccination. The rearrangement joins TRBV6-2 or TRBV6-3 to TRBJ2-1; 13 bases fit TRBD2. CDR3 DNA sequence: TGTGCCAGCAGATTACTAGCGGGAGGGAGGTACAATGAGCAGTTCTTC. As protein: CASRLLAGGRYNEQFF.